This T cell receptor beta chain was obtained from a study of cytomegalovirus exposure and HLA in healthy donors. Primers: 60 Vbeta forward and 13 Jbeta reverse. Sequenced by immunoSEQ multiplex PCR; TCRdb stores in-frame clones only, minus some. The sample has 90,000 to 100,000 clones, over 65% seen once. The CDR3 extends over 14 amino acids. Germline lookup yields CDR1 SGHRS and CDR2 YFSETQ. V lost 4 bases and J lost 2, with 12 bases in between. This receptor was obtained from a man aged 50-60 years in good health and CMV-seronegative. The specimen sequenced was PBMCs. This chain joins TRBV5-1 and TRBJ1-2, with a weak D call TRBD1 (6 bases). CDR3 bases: TGCGCCAGCAGCCCCAACCAGGGGAACTATGGCTACACCTTC. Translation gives CASSPNQGNYGYTF.